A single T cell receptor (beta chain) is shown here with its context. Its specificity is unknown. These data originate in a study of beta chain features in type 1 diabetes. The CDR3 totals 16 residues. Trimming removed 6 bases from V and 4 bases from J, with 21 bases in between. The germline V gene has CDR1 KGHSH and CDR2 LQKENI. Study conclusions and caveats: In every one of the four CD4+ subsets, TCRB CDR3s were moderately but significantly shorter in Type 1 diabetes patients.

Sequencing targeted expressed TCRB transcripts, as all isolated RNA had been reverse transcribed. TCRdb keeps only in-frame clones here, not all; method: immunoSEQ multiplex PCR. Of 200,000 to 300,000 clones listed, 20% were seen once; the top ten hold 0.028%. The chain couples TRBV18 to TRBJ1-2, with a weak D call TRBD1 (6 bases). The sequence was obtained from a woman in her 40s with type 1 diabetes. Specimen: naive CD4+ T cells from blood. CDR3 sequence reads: CASSSRTDTPGYGYTF. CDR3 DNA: TGTGCCAGCTCTTCGAGGACAGATACGCCCGGCTATGGCTACACCTTC.